This T cell receptor beta chain originates from a study of PD-1 blockade in mismatch repair-deficient tumors. The TCR-sequenced patients were three responders to pembrolizumab. This clone was seen a handful of times. Using immunoSEQ multiplex PCR, the repertoire was profiled, and TCRdb retains in-frame clones only, with some absent. The data hold some 84,000 clones, with 65% to 85% observed a single time. The TCR was taken from an adult with mismatch repair-deficient cancer. Here the sequenced sample was peripheral blood, taken 12 weeks after starting pembrolizumab.

In nucleotides, the CDR3 is TGCGCCAGCAGCCAACAAGCGGGTCTCTCCTACGAGCAGTACTTC. It translates to CASSQQAGLSYEQYF. The rearrangement uses TRBV4-3 and TRBJ2-7, with a tentative D call TRBD2 (6 bases). Germline V gene lookup returns CDR1 LGHNA and CDR2 YSLEER. The germline V and J ends were trimmed by 2 bases and 0 bases, with 11 bases remaining between them. This CDR3 is 15 amino acids long.